This T cell receptor beta chain was sequenced for a study of blood T cell repertoires in COVID-19. Assay used: immunoSEQ multiplex PCR; TCRdb lists only in-frame clones, some missing. The data contain over 250,000 clones, more than 90% of them singletons. In Seattle, patients joined the study during active infection and were tracked longitudinally. This clone was counted a single time. Unmatched junction bases numbered 8, after V lost 5 bases and J lost 4 bases. In germline, CDR1 is SGHTA, CDR2 FQGNSA. The CDR3 has 15 amino acids. This clonotype was sampled from a person under 35 with COVID-19, enrolled during active disease. The chain links TRBV7-2 to TRBJ2-1, with TRBD1 identical over 7 bases. The specimen was peripheral blood. CDR3 bases: TGTGCCAGCAGCGTAGAACCGGGACAGTACAATGAGCAGTTCTTC. It is translated as CASSVEPGQYNEQFF.